What follows are 5 T cell receptor beta chains derived from one specimen sequenced in a study of CD8+CD57+ T cells in acquired aplastic anemia. Genomic DNA, the template, was used for profiling of the TCR beta VDJ and CDR3. TCRdb called the reads again in MiXCR, with one record for every CDR3 protein. The sample consists of some 180,000 distinct CDR3 sequences, 45% to 50% of them appearing once. The sequencing input was sorted CD4+, CD8+, or CD8+CD57+ T cells (not recorded which) from PBMCs. The receptors stem from a human donor in good health.

The rearrangement joins TRBV7-4 to TRBJ1-5; 7 bases match TRBD1. CDR3 length equals 12 residues. The V and J ends lost 6 bases and 4 bases, in that order; junction bases with no gene match: 0. CDR1 SGHVT and CDR2 SQSDAQ come from the germline V gene. CDR3 in amino acids: CASRGQNQPQHF. CDR3 bases: TGTGCCAGCAGGGGACAGAATCAGCCCCAGCATTTT.

This clonotype has a count of ten or more. The J gene is TRBJ1-1, the V gene TRBV20-1; D not resolved. V gave up 2 bases and J gave up 1 base, with 11 bases separating them. Germline V gives CDR1 DFQATT, CDR2 SNEGSKA (reference sequence). The CDR3 runs to 14 residues. CDR3 sequence: CSARPAGGNTEAFF. CDR3 DNA: TGCAGTGCTAGACCAGCGGGTGGGAACACTGAAGCTTTCTTT.

The gene calls are TRBV5-1 and TRBJ1-1, with 8 bases lining up with TRBD1. The CDR3 sequence is 15 residues long. The V segment lost 4 bases and the J segment 1 base; nucleotides outside the gene matches: 6. Per the germline V gene, CDR1 is SGHRS and CDR2 is YFSETQ. The chain's CDR3 is CASSPTGTGNTEAFF. CDR3 DNA sequence: TGCGCCAGCAGCCCGACCGGGACAGGGAACACTGAAGCTTTCTTT.

The chain employs TRBV10-3 and TRBJ2-1; weak D call: TRBD1 (6 bases). The V end was cut by 3 bases, the J end by 6 bases, with 9 bases between. This CDR3 has 13 amino acids. The germline V gene has CDR1 ENHRY and CDR2 SYGVKD. DNA of the CDR3: TGTGCCATCAGTGAACAGGGTGGCAATGAGCAGTTCTTC. Protein sequence: CAISEQGGNEQFF.

The rearrangement joins TRBV5-1 to TRBJ2-7; 8 bases are a match to TRBD1. The CDR3 consists of 14 residues. Germline CDR1 is SGHRS and CDR2 is YFSETQ. Trimming cost V 3 bases and J 2 bases; bases outside gene matches: 4. As DNA, the CDR3 is TGCGCCAGCAGCTCCGGACAGGGCCCCTACGAGCAGTACTTC. It translates to CASSSGQGPYEQYF.